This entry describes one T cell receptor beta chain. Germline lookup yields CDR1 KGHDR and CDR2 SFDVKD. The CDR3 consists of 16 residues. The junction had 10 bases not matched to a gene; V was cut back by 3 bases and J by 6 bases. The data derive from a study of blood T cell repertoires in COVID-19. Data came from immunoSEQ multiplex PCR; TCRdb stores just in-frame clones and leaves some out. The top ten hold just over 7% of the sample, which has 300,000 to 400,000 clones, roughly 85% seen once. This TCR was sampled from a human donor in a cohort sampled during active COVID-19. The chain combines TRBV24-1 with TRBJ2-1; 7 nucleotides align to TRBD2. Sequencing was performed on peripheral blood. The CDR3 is CATSDRREGLFNEQFF. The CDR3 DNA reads TGTGCCACCAGTGATAGGAGGGAGGGATTGTTCAATGAGCAGTTCTTC.